These 26 T cell receptor beta chains were sequenced from one sample in a study of Ad26.COV2.S vaccination and SARS-CoV-2 variants. Treatment noted: about 20 received Ad26.COV2.S at low or high dose, single or two shots; several received placebo; per-sample allocation not given. The study sampled participants on day 63 after the first vaccine or placebo injection. Assay: immunoSEQ multiplex PCR; the TCRdb copy retains only in-frame clones and omits some. The table has hundreds of thousands of clones, around 87% seen once. The sequenced sample was peripheral blood, obtained in a trial of Ad26.COV2.S vaccine versus placebo. All receptors come from a person between 18 and 65 years old who received the Ad26.COV2.S COVID-19 vaccine or a placebo.

The CDR3 coding sequence is TGTGCCAGCAGCTTAAAAGGGGGCTCTGGAAACACCATATATTTT. Its protein is CASSLKGGSGNTIYF. This rearrangement joins TRBV7-9 to TRBJ1-3, with D tentatively TRBD1 (6 bases). Germline V gene data show CDR1 as SEHNR and CDR2 as FQNEAQ (reference sequence). The CDR3 totals 15 residues. V lost 2 bases and J 0 bases, leaving 8 bases between the germline ends.

The V and J genes are TRBV27 and TRBJ2-1; D assignment may be TRBD1 or TRBD2 (6 bases each). Trimming shortened V by 5 bases and J by 2 bases, and 13 bases separated the two germline ends. This CDR3 is 15 amino acids long. Per the germline V gene, CDR1 is MNHEY and CDR2 is SMNVEV (reference sequence). DNA of the CDR3: TGTGCCAGCAGTGAGGTGGAGGGGGCCTACAATGAGCAGTTCTTC. Translating gives CASSEVEGAYNEQFF.

J is TRBJ1-5 and V is TRBV6-5, with a tentative D call TRBD1 (5 bases). CDR3 length: 15 amino acids. Germline CDR1 reads MNHEY; CDR2 reads SVGAGI. Deletions cut 0 bases from V and 6 bases from J, with 12 bases between. CDR3 nucleotides: TGTGCCAGCAGTTACTCGGGGGGTTCGGGTCAGCCCCAGCATTTT. Protein product: CASSYSGGSGQPQHF.

V gene TRBV7-3 combines with J gene TRBJ1-1, with 7 bases lining up with TRBD1. After removal of 1 base from V and 1 base from J, the junction contained 12 bases not matched to a gene. This CDR3 is 18 amino acids long. Germline CDR1 is SGHTA and CDR2 is FQGTGA. The CDR3 DNA reads as TGTGCCAGCAGCTTAATTTGGTCAGGGGGTGGGAGGAACACTGAAGCTTTCTTT. Translating gives CASSLIWSGGGRNTEAFF.

This chain links TRBV9 with TRBJ2-3; 13 bases map to TRBD2. Per the germline V gene, CDR1 is SGDLS and CDR2 is YYNGEE. Losses at the gene ends were 0 bases for V and 0 bases for J; bases not matched to a gene: 16. The CDR3 contains 22 residues. The CDR3 spells CASSVEGTEGLAGPTSTDTQYF. CDR3 bases: TGTGCCAGCAGCGTAGAAGGGACAGAGGGACTAGCGGGACCGACTAGCACAGATACGCAGTATTTT.

The chain is built from TRBV15 and TRBJ1-1, with 7 nucleotides matching TRBD1. Losses at the gene ends were 3 bases for V and 5 bases for J; bases not matched to a gene: 15. CDR3 size: 17 residues. Germline lookup yields CDR1 LNHNV and CDR2 YYDKDF (reference sequence). Here the CDR3 reads CATSRSGQGGTRTEAFF. As DNA, the CDR3 is TGTGCCACCAGCAGGTCCGGGCAGGGGGGGACTCGAACTGAAGCTTTCTTT.

The chain couples TRBV7-3 to TRBJ2-1; 11 bases line up with TRBD2. Germline CDR1 SGHTA, CDR2 FQGTGA. The junction had 7 bases not matched to a gene; V was cut back by 5 bases and J by 7 bases. The CDR3 has 15 residues. The CDR3 DNA reads as TGTGCCAGCAGCGTACTAGCGGGGGACCGAAATGAGCAGTTCTTC. Its translation is CASSVLAGDRNEQFF.

The chain joins TRBV11-2 to TRBJ2-7, with D possibly matching TRBD1 (8 bases). CDR1 is SGHAT, CDR2 FQNNGV, per germline. The V end was cut by 5 bases, the J end by 3 bases, with 20 bases between. This CDR3 is built from 16 residues. CDR3 coding DNA: TGTGCCAGCAGCCCCCTCCGGACAGGGAGGGTCTACGAGCAGTACTTC. Translated: CASSPLRTGRVYEQYF.

Comments on this clone: Other DNA variants within this sample encode the same CDR3. This chain joins TRBV3-1 (or the pseudogene TRBV3-2) and TRBJ2-7; D tentatively fits TRBD1 or TRBD2 (5 bases each). Germline V gene lookup returns CDR1 LGHDT and CDR2 YNNKEL (reference sequence). The CDR3 sequence is 14 residues long. Trimming took 3 bases from V and 4 from J, leaving 13 bases between them. CDR3 in amino acids: CASSQGTGGYEQYF. Here the CDR3 DNA reads TGTGCCAGCAGCCAGGGTACAGGAGGATACGAGCAGTACTTC.

J is TRBJ2-7 and V is TRBV5-1; TRBD1 matches at 7 bases. Looked up from germline, CDR1 is SGHRS and CDR2 is YFSETQ. V lost 4 bases, J lost 4 bases, and 2 bases stayed unmatched. This CDR3 region has 12 residues. The CDR3 region has the DNA TGCGCCAGCAGCCTGGGACAGTACGAGCAGTACTTC. It codes for CASSLGQYEQYF.

J is TRBJ1-2 and V is TRBV6-5; TRBD1 agrees at 7 bases. The CDR3 consists of 15 residues. V lost 6 bases and J lost 0; bases outside the gene matches: 7. Germline CDR1 reads MNHEY; CDR2 reads SVGAGI. In DNA, the CDR3 is TGTGCCAGCAGATCAACAGGGGTGTCTAACTATGGCTACACCTTC. It translates to CASRSTGVSNYGYTF.

This clone came up once. The chain recombines TRBV10-3 with TRBJ1-1, with TRBD1 identical over 7 bases. Germline CDR1 is ENHRY and CDR2 is SYGVKD. The CDR3 sequence is 14 residues long. J gave up 1 base and V 7 bases, and 6 bases lay outside the gene matches. CDR3 nucleotides: TGTGCCATCAACTGGGACAGTCAGAACACTGAAGCTTTCTTT. Its protein product is CAINWDSQNTEAFF.

The chain joins TRBV3-1 (or the pseudogene TRBV3-2) to TRBJ2-1, with 9 bases fitting TRBD2. The CDR3 length is 16 residues. CDR1 is LGHDT, CDR2 YNNKEL, per germline (reference sequence). With V trimmed by 1 base and J by 9 bases, 10 bases remained unmatched. The CDR3, as DNA: TGTGCCAGCAGCCAAGGCATAAGCGGGGGGACGAGTGAGCAGTTCTTC. Its translation: CASSQGISGGTSEQFF.

The chain uses TRBV6-6 and TRBJ2-5; 7 bases agree with TRBD1. The CDR3 is made up of 14 amino acids. With 2 bases clipped from V and 3 bases from J, the junction kept 3 bases outside the gene matches. Germline V lookup: CDR1 MNHNY, CDR2 SVGAGI (reference sequence). The DNA for the CDR3 is TGTGCCAGCAGTTACAGCGACAGGGAAGAGACCCAGTACTTC. This translates into CASSYSDREETQYF.

The CDR3 region is CANGQGGNSPLHF. In DNA, the CDR3 is TGTGCCAACGGACAGGGGGGGAATTCACCCCTCCACTTT. The V and J genes are TRBV7-9 and TRBJ1-6, with 10 positions matching TRBD1. V dropped 10 bases and J dropped 7; count of bases not matched to a gene: 4. The CDR3 is made up of 13 amino acids. Germline V gives CDR1 SEHNR, CDR2 FQNEAQ (reference sequence).

Only a few counts were recorded for this clone. V gene TRBV5-8 combines with J gene TRBJ1-2; TRBD1 might be the D (5 bases). Deletions cut 0 bases from V and 8 bases from J, with 8 bases between. Germline assignment: CDR1 SGHTS and CDR2 YDEGEE. The CDR3 runs 12 residues. The CDR3 loop reads CASSLGGTGYTF. Here the CDR3 DNA reads TGTGCCAGCAGCTTGGGGGGGACCGGCTACACCTTC.

The genes are TRBV18 and TRBJ2-7, with D perhaps TRBD1 or TRBD2 (5 bases each). The CDR3 contains 16 residues. Trimming cost V 3 bases and J 0 bases, with 15 bases left between them. Germline V gives CDR1 KGHSH, CDR2 LQKENI. This chain's CDR3 is CASSPLRDGSSYEQYF. The CDR3 DNA reads as TGTGCCAGCTCACCCCTCAGGGACGGCAGCTCCTACGAGCAGTACTTC. The whole variable domain, filled in from reference TRBV18 and TRBJ2-7, reads NAGVMQNPRHLVRRRGQEARLRCSPMKGHSHVYWYRQLPEEGLKFMVYLQKENIIDESGMPKERFSAEFPKEGPSILRIQQVVRGDSAAYFCASSPLRDGSSYEQYFGPGTRLTVT.

The CDR3 DNA reads TGTGCCAGCAGCTTAAGTGGGGGCACCGGGGAGCTGTTTTTT. It translates to CASSLSGGTGELFF. The chain couples TRBV5-4 to TRBJ2-2; the D gene could be TRBD1 or TRBD2 (5 bases each). Per the germline V gene, CDR1 is SGHNT and CDR2 is YYREEE (reference sequence). This CDR3 has 14 amino acids. V was shortened by 2 bases and J by 4 bases, with 9 bases between the two germline ends.

The chain's CDR3 is CASSQSSGVGNEQFF. The CDR3 nucleotides read TGTGCCAGCAGCCAATCTAGCGGGGTTGGCAATGAGCAGTTCTTC. The chain joins TRBV6-5 to TRBJ2-1, with 9 nucleotides matching TRBD2. Germline values: CDR1 MNHEY, CDR2 SVGAGI. CDR3 size: 15 residues. J lost 6 bases, V lost 6 bases, and 9 bases had no gene match.

The chain combines TRBV15 with TRBJ1-2; D perhaps matches TRBD1 (5 bases). The CDR3 loop spans 16 amino acids. The V gene's germline CDR1 is LNHNV and CDR2 YYDKDF (reference sequence). Trimming left V 4 bases short and J 4 bases short, with 19 bases between. The CDR3 spells CATSTMRRTNFYGYTF. CDR3 nucleotides: TGTGCCACCAGCACCATGCGACGGACAAATTTCTATGGCTACACCTTC. The whole variable domain, remainder taken from reference TRBV15 and TRBJ1-2, is DAMVIQNPRYQVTQFGKPVTLSCSQTLNHNVMYWYQQKSSQAPKLLFHYYDKDFNNEADTPDNFQSRRPNTSFCFLDIRSPGLGDTAMYLCATSTMRRTNFYGYTFGSGTRLTVV.

This clone has only one observation. The chain joins TRBV2 to TRBJ1-1; 7 nucleotides match TRBD1. The germline V gene has CDR1 SNHLY and CDR2 FYNNEI. CDR3 length: 14 amino acids. The V gene end was trimmed by 6 bases and the J gene end by 4 bases; junction bases not matched to a gene: 8. The DNA of the CDR3 is TGTGCCAGCAGGCCCGGGACAGATCTCACTGAAGCTTTCTTT. Protein: CASRPGTDLTEAFF.

This rearrangement joins TRBV5-1 to TRBJ2-7; D unresolved. The CDR3 loop spans 15 amino acids. Per the germline V gene, CDR1 is SGHRS and CDR2 is YFSETQ. V lost 0 bases and J lost 4, with 14 bases in between. CDR3 nucleotides: TGCGCCAGCAGCTTGGGGACCGACCAGACTTACGAGCAGTACTTC. It is translated as CASSLGTDQTYEQYF.

The DNA of the CDR3 is TGTGCCAGCTCAGAAACCGGAGGGACCCCCTATGGCTACACCTTC. This translates into CASSETGGTPYGYTF. The chain couples TRBV18 to TRBJ1-2; weak D call: TRBD1 (5 bases). V was trimmed by 5 bases and J by 4 bases, leaving 17 bases between them. Germline CDR1 and CDR2: KGHSH and LQKENI. CDR3 length: 15 residues.

This chain's CDR3 is CASSSPGTSAFF. The CDR3 DNA follows: TGTGCCAGCAGCTCCCCGGGGACATCAGCTTTCTTT. This chain connects TRBV12-3 or TRBV12-4 to TRBJ1-1; D may be TRBD1 (6 bases). The CDR3 is 12 amino acids. V was pared by 6 bases and J by 10 bases, with 15 bases between.

This chain connects TRBV5-4 to TRBJ2-7, with 7 positions matching TRBD1. The CDR3 runs 13 residues. V shed 5 bases and J 9 bases; nucleotides not matched to a gene: 11. Germline CDR1 reads SGHNT; CDR2 reads YYREEE (reference sequence). CDR3 sequence reads: CASSSGTEMAQYF. CDR3 nucleotides: TGTGCCAGCAGTTCCGGGACAGAAATGGCGCAGTACTTC.

This chain links TRBV7-9 with TRBJ2-3; D possibly corresponds to TRBD1 (6 bases). This CDR3 has 16 residues. Trimming removed 1 base from V and 0 bases from J, with 11 bases in between. Germline V gene sequence: CDR1 SEHNR, CDR2 FQNEAQ (reference sequence). DNA for the CDR3: TGTGCCAGCAGCTTAGGTACAGGGCATAGCACAGATACGCAGTATTTT. This translates into CASSLGTGHSTDTQYF.